Shown below are 28 T cell receptor beta chains from a single sample sequenced in a study of PD-L1 blockade in urothelial cancer. Clones were read by immunoSEQ multiplex PCR, and TCRdb kept only the in-frame ones, dropping some. The sample yields approximately 100,000 clones, approximately 85% seen once. Sequenced material: PBMCs, taken around atezolizumab (anti-PD-L1) treatment. The receptor source for this set is a man in his forties or fifties with urothelial cancer.

V and J are TRBV28 and TRBJ2-7; D may be TRBD1 (5 bases). V was pared by 3 bases and J by 0 bases, with 12 bases between. Per the germline V gene, CDR1 is MDHEN and CDR2 is SYDVKM. The CDR3 is 15 residues long. DNA for the CDR3: TGTGCCAGCAGTTTGGGCAGGGCACACTCCTACGAGCAGTACTTC. It translates to CASSLGRAHSYEQYF.

The V and J genes are TRBV28 and TRBJ2-5; a weak D match, TRBD2 (6 bases). The CDR3 runs 17 residues. The germline V gene encodes CDR1 MDHEN and CDR2 SYDVKM. Deletions cut 6 bases from V and 2 bases from J, with 22 bases between. The CDR3 loop is CASRPSYRESRQETQYF. The DNA of the CDR3 is TGTGCCAGCAGGCCCTCCTATCGGGAGAGTAGACAAGAGACCCAGTACTTC.

The V gene is TRBV25-1, the J gene TRBJ1-1; no definite D call. V shed 6 bases and J shed 3 bases, with 11 bases lying between them. CDR3 length equals 13 residues. From germline, CDR1 is MGHDK and CDR2 SYGVNS. For the CDR3, the DNA is TGTGCCAGCAGGATTGCCCGGGACACTGAAGCTTTCTTT. Amino acid sequence: CASRIARDTEAFF.

This chain joins TRBV7-8 and TRBJ2-1, with 7 nucleotides matching TRBD1. CDR3 length: 17 amino acids. Germline-derived CDR1 and CDR2 are SGHVS and FQNEAQ. V shed 2 bases, J shed 1 base, and the junction held 8 bases outside the gene matches. The CDR3 nucleotides read TGTGCCAGCAGCTTAAAGGGGACAGCCTGGTCCTACAATGAGCAGTTCTTC. Its translation is CASSLKGTAWSYNEQFF.

The V and J genes are TRBV14 and TRBJ1-2; D is perhaps TRBD1 (5 bases). Germline V gene sequence: CDR1 SGHDN, CDR2 FVKESK. V shed 1 base and J shed 8 bases, with 8 bases lying between them. The CDR3 contains 12 residues. CDR3 in DNA: TGTGCCAGCAGCCAAGCTAGGGGCGGCTACACCTTC. This gives the protein CASSQARGGYTF.

This clone has a handful of counts. The V gene is TRBV7-9, the J gene TRBJ1-6; no clear D. V lost 3 bases to trimming and J lost 8 bases, with 11 bases between them. There are 14 residues in the CDR3. Germline-derived CDR1 and CDR2 are SEHNR and FQNEAQ (reference sequence). The DNA of the CDR3 is TGTGCCAGCAGCTTTAGCTACTCCTATTCACCCCTCCACTTT. Protein sequence: CASSFSYSYSPLHF.

The rearrangement uses TRBV5-4 and TRBJ1-1, with TRBD1 identical over 8 bases. The length of the CDR3 is 14 residues. The germline V gene encodes CDR1 SGHNT and CDR2 YYREEE (reference sequence). The V and J ends lost 4 bases and 5 bases, in that order; junction bases with no gene match: 7. The CDR3 DNA is TGTGCCAGCAGCGCAAGACAGGGGTGGACTGAAGCTTTCTTT. Amino acid sequence: CASSARQGWTEAFF.

The rearrangement links TRBV5-1 to TRBJ2-7; 8 bases match TRBD2. Germline V gene lookup returns CDR1 SGHRS and CDR2 YFSETQ. Losses at the gene ends were 4 bases for V and 6 bases for J; bases not matched to a gene: 12. CDR3 length: 15 residues. The CDR3 loop reads CASSPDAGGSGEQYF. The CDR3 DNA reads as TGCGCCAGCAGCCCGGACGCGGGAGGATCAGGCGAGCAGTACTTC.

The rearrangement joins TRBV7-2 to TRBJ2-5; 11 bases agree with TRBD2. Germline V gene data show CDR1 as SGHTA and CDR2 as FQGNSA. V was clipped by 1 base and J by 2 bases; unmatched bases: 3. The CDR3 loop spans 16 amino acids. The CDR3 nucleotides read TGTGCCAGCAGCTTAGGAGTAGCGGGAGGGCAAGAGACCCAGTACTTC. This gives the protein CASSLGVAGGQETQYF.

The V call is TRBV27, the J call TRBJ2-1; 7 bases are a match to TRBD2. Trimming removed 4 bases from V and 8 bases from J; junction bases left unmatched: 11. Germline V gene sequence: CDR1 MNHEY, CDR2 SMNVEV (reference sequence). There are 15 residues in the CDR3. Here the CDR3 reads CASSSTTAGSDEQFF. The DNA of the CDR3 is TGTGCCAGCAGTTCAACAACAGCGGGATCCGATGAGCAGTTCTTC.

In its sample, this clone was seen a few times. The chain joins TRBV7-3 to TRBJ1-2, with D possibly TRBD1 on 6 matching bases. This CDR3 has 13 amino acids. The germline V gene has CDR1 SGHTA and CDR2 FQGTGA. V was clipped by 6 bases and J by 8 bases, with 16 bases between them. The CDR3 coding sequence is TGTGCCAGCAGTCAAACACAGGGACGGGGCTACACCTTC. As protein: CASSQTQGRGYTF.

The chain recombines TRBV6-5 with TRBJ1-5, with D tentatively TRBD1 (5 bases). The germline V gene has CDR1 MNHEY and CDR2 SVGAGI. The length of the CDR3 is 15 residues. The ends were cut back, 6 bases at V and 3 bases at J, with 15 bases in the middle. The DNA of the CDR3 is TGTGCCAGCAGCCGACAGAAGGGTGCCAATCAGCCCCAGCATTTT. Protein product: CASSRQKGANQPQHF.

The chain employs TRBV6-1 and TRBJ2-1; D not resolved. Germline CDR1 is MNHNS and CDR2 is SASEGT. The CDR3 runs 14 residues. Between the trimmed V and J ends, which lost 0 bases and 8 bases, there was a span of 11 bases. The CDR3: CASSEARPRDEQFF. DNA for the CDR3: TGTGCCAGCAGTGAAGCGCGGCCCCGGGATGAGCAGTTCTTC.

This chain links TRBV2 with TRBJ2-1; TRBD2 agrees at 11 bases. With 6 bases clipped from V and 5 bases from J, the junction kept 6 bases outside the gene matches. CDR1 is SNHLY and CDR2 is FYNNEI in the germline V gene. There are 15 residues in the CDR3. Here the CDR3 DNA reads TGTGCCAGCAGCAAACTAGCGGGGGCTGACAATGAGCAGTTCTTC. Protein product: CASSKLAGADNEQFF.

V is TRBV13 and J is TRBJ2-2, with TRBD2 matching over 14 bases. In germline, CDR1 is PRHDT, CDR2 FYEKMQ (reference sequence). The V segment lost 3 bases and the J segment 3 bases; nucleotides outside the gene matches: 3. The CDR3 sequence is 17 residues long. This CDR3 is CASSFGTSGSHTGELFF. Written as DNA, the CDR3 is TGTGCCAGCAGCTTTGGGACTAGCGGGAGTCACACCGGGGAGCTGTTTTTT.

The genes are TRBV4-1 and TRBJ2-1; D is possibly TRBD1 (5 bases). The V gene lost 0 bases and the J gene lost 5 bases, with 11 bases spanning the gap. Germline-derived CDR1 and CDR2 are MGHRA and YSYEKL. The CDR3 extends over 15 amino acids. The CDR3 nucleotides read TGCGCCAGCAGCCAAGAGGGGTCCAGGGACAATGAGCAGTTCTTC. It encodes CASSQEGSRDNEQFF.

The chain is built from TRBV21-1 and TRBJ2-7; the table's D call, TRBD2, was not checked against the DNA. TRBV21-1 is a known pseudogene. The CDR3 sequence is 18 residues long. The CDR3 DNA reads as TGTGCCAGCAGCAAAAGTCAATTATGGGAGTCGGGATCCTACGAGCAGTACTTC. Translation gives CASSKSQLWESGSYEQYF.

This sequence joins TRBV5-5 and TRBJ2-5, with unresolved D. The CDR3 covers 10 residues. Trimming took off 5 bases at V and 5 bases at J, with 4 bases between the two ends. Germline V gene lookup returns CDR1 SGHKS and CDR2 YYEKEE (reference sequence). The CDR3 reads CASSSETQYF. The CDR3 nucleotides are TGTGCCAGCAGTTCGGAGACCCAGTACTTC. The full variable domain, completed using reference TRBV5-5 and TRBJ2-5, is DAGVTQSPTHLIKTRGQQVTLRCSPISGHKSVSWYQQVLGQGPQFIFQYYEKEERGRGNFPDRFSARQFPNYSSELNVNALLLGDSALYLCASSSETQYFGPGTRLLVL.

The chain employs TRBV29-1 and TRBJ1-1; the match to TRBD1 covers 10 bases. Germline V gene sequence: CDR1 SQVTM, CDR2 ANQGSEA. The ends lost 6 bases at V and 5 bases at J; junction bases unmatched: 3. The CDR3 runs 12 residues. CDR3 region: CSVDRGTTEAFF. As DNA, the CDR3 is TGCAGCGTGGACAGGGGGACGACTGAAGCTTTCTTT.

This clone turned up a few times. The V gene is TRBV19, the J gene TRBJ2-2; 9 bases agree with TRBD1. V was clipped by 11 bases and J by 4 bases; unmatched bases: 17. The CDR3 runs 17 residues. Per germline, CDR1 LNHDA and CDR2 SQIVND (reference sequence). CDR3: CACKVAQQGARTGELFF. The DNA of the CDR3 is TGTGCCTGCAAAGTGGCCCAACAGGGGGCGCGCACCGGGGAGCTGTTTTTT. Supplemented by reference TRBV19 and TRBJ2-2, the full variable domain reads DGGITQSPKYLFRKEGQNVTLSCEQNLNHDAMYWYRQDPGQGLRLIYYSQIVNDFQKGDIAEGYSVSREKKESFPLTVTSAQKNPTAFYLCACKVAQQGARTGELFFGEGSRLTVL.

J is TRBJ2-2 and V is TRBV11-3, with D perhaps TRBD2 (5 bases). The V and J ends lost 3 bases and 3 bases respectively, with 23 bases between them. Per the germline V gene, CDR1 is SGHNT and CDR2 is YENEEA. The CDR3 length is 19 residues. DNA of the CDR3: TGTGCCAGCAGCTTCTGGCTGGGGTCAGGCGAGGGATACACCGGGGAGCTGTTTTTT. As protein: CASSFWLGSGEGYTGELFF. Together with reference TRBV11-3 and TRBJ2-2, the CDR3 gives the full variable domain: EAGVVQSPRYKIIEKKQPVAFWCNPISGHNTLYWYLQNLGQGPELLIRYENEEAVDDSQLPKDRFSAERLKGVDSTLKIQPAELGDSAVYLCASSFWLGSGEGYTGELFFGEGSRLTVL.

The V and J genes are TRBV14 and TRBJ2-7; 9 bases match TRBD2. The V segment lost 4 bases and the J segment 5 bases; nucleotides outside the gene matches: 3. The germline CDR1 and CDR2 sequences are SGHDN and FVKESK. This CDR3 region has 13 residues. CDR3 bases: TGTGCCAGCAGCCCACGACTAGCGGACGAGCAGTACTTC. As protein: CASSPRLADEQYF. Filled out from reference TRBV14 and TRBJ2-7, the complete variable domain reads EAGVTQFPSHSVIEKGQTVTLRCDPISGHDNLYWYRRVMGKEIKFLLHFVKESKQDESGMPNNRFLAERTGGTYSTLKVQPAELEDSGVYFCASSPRLADEQYFGPGTRLTVT.

V is TRBV5-1 and J is TRBJ2-7; 9 nucleotides line up with TRBD1. Trimming removed 7 bases from V and 4 bases from J; junction bases left unmatched: 3. There are 12 residues in the CDR3. Germline V gives CDR1 SGHRS, CDR2 YFSETQ. The CDR3 reads CASGTGYYEQYF. CDR3 DNA: TGCGCCAGCGGGACAGGGTATTACGAGCAGTACTTC.

CDR3 residues: CASSFPLRGTDTQYF. DNA for the CDR3: TGTGCCAGCAGCTTTCCCCTCAGGGGCACAGATACGCAGTATTTT. The chain combines TRBV7-3 with TRBJ2-3, with D maybe TRBD1 (5 bases). The CDR3 extends over 15 amino acids. V was clipped by 3 bases and J by 1 base, with 11 bases between them. Per the germline V gene, CDR1 is SGHTA and CDR2 is FQGTGA.

The chain links TRBV9 to TRBJ2-2; TRBD2 is a possible D gene (7 bases). The CDR3 is made up of 15 amino acids. The V end lost 3 bases, the J end lost 6 bases, and 15 bases lay between the germline ends. Germline V gives CDR1 SGDLS, CDR2 YYNGEE. Here the CDR3 DNA reads TGTGCCAGCAGCGCCGAGGGGGGGATCCCCGGGGAGCTGTTTTTT. Translating it yields CASSAEGGIPGELFF.

The rearrangement joins TRBV7-3 to TRBJ2-1; 7 bases fit TRBD2. Germline CDR1 and CDR2: SGHTA and FQGTGA. This CDR3 comprises 13 residues. Losses at the gene ends were 1 base for V and 9 bases for J; bases not matched to a gene: 3. The chain's CDR3 is CASSLMGGGEQFF. The CDR3 DNA is TGTGCCAGCAGCTTAATGGGCGGGGGTGAGCAGTTCTTC.

This rearrangement joins TRBV12-2 to TRBJ2-3; the D call in the table, TRBD2, was not verified against the DNA. TRBV12-2 is a pseudogene segment. The CDR3 runs 15 residues. The CDR3 sequence: CASRLGGGRVDTQYF. The DNA for the CDR3 is TGTGCAAGTCGCTTAGGCGGCGGGAGGGTCGATACGCAGTATTTT.

The chain recombines TRBV28 with TRBJ1-6; no definite D call. Germline CDR1 MDHEN, CDR2 SYDVKM. The V gene lost 7 bases and the J gene lost 6 bases, with 13 bases spanning the gap. The CDR3 runs 14 residues. DNA of the CDR3: TGTGCCAGCAAAACGGGAATCCGTAATTCACCCCTCCACTTT. Amino acids: CASKTGIRNSPLHF.